These 30 T cell receptor beta chains were sequenced from one sample in a study of blood T cells in healthy people across ages. It was with a sample-barcoded 5' primer and a J-beta primer mix that a second PCR of roughly 7 to 12 cycles was run. TCRdb called the 5' RACE reads again in MiXCR, with one record for every CDR3 protein. Of 790,000 or so distinct CDR3 sequences in the sample, 35% to 60% were seen once. Sequencing was done on a sample of blood. Receptors were obtained from a man of 80 years or more in good health.

The chain links TRBV27 to TRBJ2-7, with D possibly being TRBD1 (5 bases). CDR1 is MNHEY and CDR2 is SMNVEV in the germline V gene (reference sequence). The CDR3 is 13 amino acids. The V end lost 8 bases, the J end lost 0 bases, and 11 bases lay between the germline ends. CDR3 coding DNA: TGTGCCAGCTGGGGCCCACCCTCCTACGAGCAGTACTTC. Its protein is CASWGPPSYEQYF.

This chain links TRBV12-3 or TRBV12-4 with TRBJ2-1; the match to TRBD1 covers 8 bases. This CDR3 spans 18 amino acids. The V segment lost 6 bases and the J segment 5 bases; nucleotides outside the gene matches: 18. The DNA for the CDR3 is TGTGCCAGCAGCCCTAGGGGCGGGACAGGAGATAGGAACAATGAGCAGTTCTTC. Its protein is CASSPRGGTGDRNNEQFF.

J is TRBJ2-2 and V is TRBV19, with D possibly called TRBD1 or TRBD2 (5 bases each). V lost 5 bases and J 4 bases, leaving 14 bases between the germline ends. CDR1 is LNHDA and CDR2 is SQIVND in the germline V gene (reference sequence). The CDR3 is 15 amino acids. In nucleotides, the CDR3 is TGTGCCAGTAGTCCTGGGACCTCTGCCACCGGGGAGCTGTTTTTT. This gives the protein CASSPGTSATGELFF.

This clonotype was picked up many times. This chain connects TRBV7-2 to TRBJ1-2; 7 bases are a match to TRBD1. Per germline, CDR1 SGHTA and CDR2 FQGNSA. The CDR3 sequence is 15 residues long. V trimming: 4 bases; J trimming: 3 bases; junction bases outside the gene matches: 8. The CDR3 region is CASSSPGTDHYGYTF. The CDR3 bases are TGTGCCAGCAGCTCCCCCGGGACAGATCACTATGGCTACACCTTC.

A remark on this clonotype: At one end the junction does not follow the germline gene, possibly because of a read error. This chain connects TRBV20-1 to TRBJ2-1; D perhaps matches TRBD2 (5 bases). Germline CDR1 reads DFQATT; CDR2 reads SNEGSKA (reference sequence). The CDR3 length is 14 residues. CDR3 in amino acids: CSARRAGSYNGQFF. CDR3 nucleotide sequence: TGCAGCGCTAGGCGGGCAGGATCCTACAATGGGCAGTTCTTC.

This clonotype was observed a single time. The chain employs TRBV30 and TRBJ2-3; D unresolved. Looked up from germline, CDR1 is GTSNPN and CDR2 is SVGIG (reference sequence). V lost 8 bases and J lost 2, with 11 bases in between. There are 12 residues in the CDR3. The CDR3 protein is CANRPDTDTQYF. Here the CDR3 DNA reads TGTGCCAACAGACCTGACACAGATACGCAGTATTTT.

The chain employs TRBV7-2 and TRBJ2-3; D might be TRBD1 (5 bases). The V and J ends lost 1 base and 5 bases respectively, with 16 bases between them. Germline V lookup: CDR1 SGHTA, CDR2 FQGNSA. This CDR3 spans 16 amino acids. The CDR3 DNA reads TGTGCCAGCAGCTTAGTGCCCGCCAGGGTCGGAGATACGCAGTATTTT. Translating it yields CASSLVPARVGDTQYF.

The chain links TRBV9 to TRBJ2-5; 7 positions match TRBD1. V trimming: 0 bases; J trimming: 3 bases; junction bases outside the gene matches: 5. Germline-derived CDR1 and CDR2 are SGDLS and YYNGEE. The CDR3 is 15 amino acids. CDR3 sequence: CASSVAQGVEETQYF. The CDR3 DNA is TGTGCCAGCAGCGTAGCTCAGGGGGTGGAAGAGACCCAGTACTTC.

The chain recombines TRBV6-6 with TRBJ2-5, with TRBD1 as a possible D gene (8 bases). Germline CDR1 and CDR2: MNHNY and SVGAGI (reference sequence). The length of the CDR3 is 16 residues. V was cut by 5 bases and J by 1 base, with 17 bases left in between. The CDR3 DNA reads as TGTGCCAGCAGTGCACAGGGGGGAGGGCCCCAAGAGACCCAGTACTTC. Amino acids: CASSAQGGGPQETQYF.

This rearrangement joins TRBV29-1 to TRBJ2-3; D is possibly TRBD2 (6 bases). CDR3 length equals 15 residues. Germline CDR1 SQVTM, CDR2 ANQGSEA. V dropped 1 base and J dropped 4 bases, with 15 bases sitting between them. The CDR3 DNA is TGCAGCGTTGAAGCCTTCTGGGAGGTTGCAGATACGCAGTATTTT. Translating it yields CSVEAFWEVADTQYF.

This chain links TRBV28 with TRBJ2-5; 11 bases match TRBD2. The CDR3 extends over 16 amino acids. V lost 5 bases, J lost 11 bases, and 16 bases stayed unmatched. In germline, CDR1 is MDHEN, CDR2 SYDVKM. The CDR3 bases are TGTGCCAGCAGTCTCCCGGGACTAGCGGTTTACAATGAGCAGTACTTC. It is translated as CASSLPGLAVYNEQYF.

This sequence joins TRBV4-3 and TRBJ2-7, with TRBD2 matching over 11 bases. Germline V gives CDR1 LGHNA, CDR2 YSLEER. The length of the CDR3 is 18 residues. Losses at the gene ends were 0 bases for V and 4 bases for J; bases not matched to a gene: 11. CDR3 residues: CASSQDFRASGGMYEQYF. The CDR3 DNA reads as TGCGCCAGCAGCCAAGATTTTCGGGCTAGCGGGGGGATGTACGAGCAGTACTTC.

This rearrangement joins TRBV3-1 to TRBJ2-5; perhaps TRBD1 as D (6 bases). This CDR3 region has 16 residues. Deletions cut 4 bases from V and 11 bases from J, with 26 bases between. In germline, CDR1 is LGHDT, CDR2 YNNKEL (reference sequence). CDR3 in amino acids: CASSLYDSRGSNEQYF. CDR3 nucleotides: TGTGCCAGCAGCCTATATGACTCGAGGGGGTCCAATGAGCAGTACTTC.

The chain joins TRBV2 to TRBJ1-5; 10 bases agree with TRBD1. The CDR3 is 17 amino acids. Per germline, CDR1 SNHLY and CDR2 FYNNEI. The J segment lost 0 bases and the V segment lost 6 bases, leaving 8 bases of the junction unmatched. This chain's CDR3 is CASRGRDRGYSNQPQHF. CDR3 DNA: TGTGCCAGCAGAGGCCGGGACAGGGGTTATAGCAATCAGCCCCAGCATTTT. The full variable domain, its missing parts supplied by reference TRBV2 and TRBJ1-5, is EPEVTQTPSHQVTQMGQEVILRCVPISNHLYFYWYRQILGQKVEFLVSFYNNEISEKSEIFDDQFSVERPDGSNFTLKIRSTKLEDSAMYFCASRGRDRGYSNQPQHFGDGTRLSIL.

V usage is TRBV28 and J usage is TRBJ2-5; no firm D call. The CDR3 is made up of 15 amino acids. Per germline, CDR1 MDHEN and CDR2 SYDVKM. V was clipped by 6 bases and J by 11 bases, with 25 bases between them. CDR3 in DNA: TGTGCCAGCAGCCCGACACATGAAGTCTACAATGAGCAGTACTTC. Residues: CASSPTHEVYNEQYF.

The table lists this clonotype with many counts. The chain employs TRBV10-3 and TRBJ2-7, with no clear D. This CDR3 is built from 13 residues. Germline V gene lookup returns CDR1 ENHRY and CDR2 SYGVKD. V lost 7 bases, J lost 3 bases, and 13 bases lay in between. The CDR3 DNA reads as TGTGCCATCAAGGGCAGTGCTAACTACGAGCAGTACTTC. This sequence encodes CAIKGSANYEQYF.

The V call is TRBV30, the J call TRBJ2-7, with 7 bases aligning to TRBD2. The germline gives CDR1 GTSNPN, CDR2 SVGIG (reference sequence). The CDR3 has 14 residues. The junction had 6 bases not matched to a gene; V was cut back by 3 bases and J by 1 base. The CDR3 DNA reads TGTGCCTGGAGGATAGCGGGTTCATCCTACGAGCAGTACTTC. Its protein is CAWRIAGSSYEQYF.

The CDR3 reads CASSSGRDFTDTQYF. CDR3 nucleotide sequence: TGTGCCAGCAGTAGCGGGAGGGATTTCACAGATACGCAGTATTTT. This rearrangement joins TRBV12-3 or TRBV12-4 to TRBJ2-3; 10 bases are shared with TRBD2. V shed 5 bases and J 2 bases; nucleotides not matched to a gene: 4. The CDR3 spans 15 residues.

The chain combines TRBV27 with TRBJ2-3; TRBD2 matches 14 bases. The CDR3 spans 17 residues. The J segment lost 5 bases and the V segment lost 5 bases, leaving 9 bases of the junction unmatched. Looked up from germline, CDR1 is MNHEY and CDR2 is SMNVEV (reference sequence). The CDR3 is CASSIRLAGGPGDTQYF. The CDR3 region has the DNA TGTGCCAGCAGTATTCGACTAGCGGGAGGGCCTGGAGATACGCAGTATTTT.

The chain recombines TRBV24-1 with TRBJ2-1, with TRBD1 identical over 8 bases. V lost 3 bases, J lost 9 bases, and 6 bases stayed unmatched. Germline V lookup: CDR1 KGHDR, CDR2 SFDVKD. This CDR3 comprises 14 residues. CDR3 region: CATSDLGQGTEQFF. In nucleotides, the CDR3 is TGTGCCACCAGTGATCTCGGACAGGGCACTGAGCAGTTCTTC.

The chain combines TRBV15 with TRBJ1-5; D call uncertain. This CDR3 contains 17 residues. V was shortened by 0 bases and J by 6 bases, with 18 bases between the two germline ends. Looked up from germline, CDR1 is LNHNV and CDR2 is YYDKDF (reference sequence). The CDR3 loop reads CATSRDGAAAGSQPQHF. CDR3 DNA sequence: TGTGCCACCAGCAGAGATGGAGCGGCGGCAGGTAGTCAGCCCCAGCATTTT.

This chain links TRBV5-1 with TRBJ2-6; D unresolved. Trimming left V 6 bases short and J 1 base short, with 14 bases between. The length of the CDR3 is 16 residues. Germline lookup yields CDR1 SGHRS and CDR2 YFSETQ. CDR3 nucleotide sequence: TGCGCCAGCACCCATTCAAGGATTTCTGGGGCCAACGTCCTGACTTTC. Its protein product is CASTHSRISGANVLTF.

This sequence joins TRBV5-8 and TRBJ2-5, with 7 positions matching TRBD1. Germline-derived CDR1 and CDR2 are SGHTS and YDEGEE. This CDR3 has 14 amino acids. Losses at the gene ends were 4 bases for V and 5 bases for J; bases not matched to a gene: 8. CDR3: CASSGQERGETQYF. CDR3 coding DNA: TGTGCCAGCAGCGGACAGGAAAGGGGGGAGACCCAGTACTTC.

The genes are TRBV27 and TRBJ1-6; D unclear. This CDR3 contains 13 residues. The germline V and J ends were trimmed by 1 base and 10 bases, with 8 bases remaining between them. CDR1 is MNHEY and CDR2 is SMNVEV in the germline V gene (reference sequence). This chain's CDR3 is CASSLFGGSPLHF. In DNA form, the CDR3 reads TGTGCCAGCAGTTTATTCGGCGGGTCACCCCTCCACTTT.

As to this clonotype: This may be a read error: a much more frequent sequence differs by one nucleotide. The chain joins TRBV12-3 or TRBV12-4 to TRBJ2-3; a possible D gene is TRBD2 (6 bases). CDR3 length: 14 residues. CDR3 sequence: CASSPGLRTDMQYF. In nucleotides, the CDR3 is TGTGCCAGCAGCCCGGGACTTCGCACAGATATGCAGTATTTT.

The chain links TRBV7-3 to TRBJ2-3, with 8 nucleotides matching TRBD1. Trimming at V came to 1 base and at J to 5 bases, leaving 8 bases not matched to a gene. CDR3 length: 16 residues. Germline V gene sequence: CDR1 SGHTA, CDR2 FQGTGA. The CDR3 is CASSLSGQGVGDTQYF. The CDR3 nucleotides are TGTGCCAGCAGCTTAAGTGGACAGGGTGTAGGAGATACGCAGTATTTT.

This clonotype was counted only a few times. This chain uses TRBV20-1 with TRBJ1-6; TRBD1 agrees at 8 bases. V trimming: 2 bases; J trimming: 8 bases; junction bases outside the gene matches: 11. The CDR3 length is 16 residues. Per germline, CDR1 DFQATT and CDR2 SNEGSKA (reference sequence). The CDR3 loop is CSARQTGVGFDSPLHF. The CDR3 DNA reads TGCAGTGCTAGACAGACAGGGGTTGGGTTTGATTCACCCCTCCACTTT.

The CDR3 nucleotides are TGTGCCAGCACCAGGAGGGACACCGGGGAGCTGTTTTTT. It yields the protein CASTRRDTGELFF. The chain employs TRBV9 and TRBJ2-2, with D maybe TRBD2 (6 bases). This CDR3 contains 13 residues. Per the germline V gene, CDR1 is SGDLS and CDR2 is YYNGEE. The V end lost 6 bases, the J end lost 3 bases, and 9 bases lay between the germline ends.

This clonotype was observed a few times. V is TRBV20-1 and J is TRBJ2-1; D perhaps matches TRBD2 (5 bases). The germline gives CDR1 DFQATT, CDR2 SNEGSKA (reference sequence). This CDR3 region has 14 residues. V gave up 6 bases and J gave up 10 bases, with 22 bases separating them. CDR3 loop: CSAQMSGSLGEQFF. In DNA, the CDR3 is TGCAGTGCCCAGATGAGCGGCTCCTTGGGGGAGCAGTTCTTC.

The V gene is TRBV7-2, the J gene TRBJ2-3, with D uncertain. V was cut by 1 base and J by 5 bases, with 10 bases left in between. Germline assignment: CDR1 SGHTA and CDR2 FQGNSA. The CDR3 runs 14 residues. In nucleotides, the CDR3 is TGTGCCAGCAGCTTAGGGCAGTTGGGAGATACGCAGTATTTT. As protein: CASSLGQLGDTQYF.